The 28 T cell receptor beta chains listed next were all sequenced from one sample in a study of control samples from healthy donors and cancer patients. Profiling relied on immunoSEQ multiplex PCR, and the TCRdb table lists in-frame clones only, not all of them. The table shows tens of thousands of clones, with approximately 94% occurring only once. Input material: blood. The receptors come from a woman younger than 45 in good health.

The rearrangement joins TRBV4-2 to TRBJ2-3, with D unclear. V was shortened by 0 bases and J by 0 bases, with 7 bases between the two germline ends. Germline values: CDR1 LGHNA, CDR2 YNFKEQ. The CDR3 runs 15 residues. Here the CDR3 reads CASSQDVVSTDTQYF. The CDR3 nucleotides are TGTGCCAGCAGCCAAGATGTAGTGAGCACAGATACGCAGTATTTT.

CDR3 DNA sequence: TGCGCCAGCAGTGGAGCCGAAGGGAGGGGCCTAGAAACTGAAGCTTTCTTT. Residues: CASSGAEGRGLETEAFF. The rearrangement joins TRBV10-2 to TRBJ1-1, with a weak D call TRBD1 (5 bases). Looked up from germline, CDR1 is WSHSY and CDR2 is SAAADI. The CDR3 spans 17 residues. Trimming shortened V by 4 bases and J by 5 bases, and 23 bases separated the two germline ends.

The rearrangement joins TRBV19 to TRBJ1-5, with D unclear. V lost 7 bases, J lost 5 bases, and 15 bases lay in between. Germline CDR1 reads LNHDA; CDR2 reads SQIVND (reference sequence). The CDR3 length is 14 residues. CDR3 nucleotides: TGTGCCAGTATTGGGAGGGCCGGCCATCAGCCCCAGCATTTT. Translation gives CASIGRAGHQPQHF.

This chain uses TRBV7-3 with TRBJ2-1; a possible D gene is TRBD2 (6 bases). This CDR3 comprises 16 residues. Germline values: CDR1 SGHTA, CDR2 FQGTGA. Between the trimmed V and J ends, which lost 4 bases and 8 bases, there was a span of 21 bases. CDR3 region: CASSSERRAGFDEQFF. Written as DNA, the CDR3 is TGTGCCAGCAGCTCAGAGCGGAGGGCCGGTTTCGATGAGCAGTTCTTC. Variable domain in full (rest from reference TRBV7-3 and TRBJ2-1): GAGVSQTPSNKVTEKGKYVELRCDPISGHTALYWYRQSLGQGPEFLIYFQGTGAADDSGLPNDRFFAVRPEGSVSTLKIQRTERGDSAVYLCASSSERRAGFDEQFFGPGTRLTVL.

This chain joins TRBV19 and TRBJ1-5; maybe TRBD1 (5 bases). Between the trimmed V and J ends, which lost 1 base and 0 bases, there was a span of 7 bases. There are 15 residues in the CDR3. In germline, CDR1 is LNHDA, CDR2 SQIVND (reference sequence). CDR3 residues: CASSIGGYSNQPQHF. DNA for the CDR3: TGTGCCAGTAGTATAGGGGGCTATAGCAATCAGCCCCAGCATTTT. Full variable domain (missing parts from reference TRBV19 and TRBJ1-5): DGGITQSPKYLFRKEGQNVTLSCEQNLNHDAMYWYRQDPGQGLRLIYYSQIVNDFQKGDIAEGYSVSREKKESFPLTVTSAQKNPTAFYLCASSIGGYSNQPQHFGDGTRLSIL.

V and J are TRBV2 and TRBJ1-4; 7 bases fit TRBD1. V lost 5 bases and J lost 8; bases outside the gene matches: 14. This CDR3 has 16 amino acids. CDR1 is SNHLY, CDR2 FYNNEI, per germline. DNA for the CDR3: TGTGCCAGCAGTCGCGGCCGGGGGACAGAGGGCGAAAAACTGTTTTTT. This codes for CASSRGRGTEGEKLFF.

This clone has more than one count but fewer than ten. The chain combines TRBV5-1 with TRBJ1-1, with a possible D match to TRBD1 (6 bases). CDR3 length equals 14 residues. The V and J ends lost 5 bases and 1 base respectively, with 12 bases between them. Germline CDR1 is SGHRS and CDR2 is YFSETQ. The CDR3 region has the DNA TGCGCCAGCAGTTGGGGGGCGCGGAACACTGAAGCTTTCTTT. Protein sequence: CASSWGARNTEAFF. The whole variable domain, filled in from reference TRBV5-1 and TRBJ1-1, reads KAGVTQTPRYLIKTRGQQVTLSCSPISGHRSVSWYQQTPGQGLQFLFEYFSETQRNKGNFPGRFSGRQFSNSRSEMNVSTLELGDSALYLCASSWGARNTEAFFGQGTRLTVV.

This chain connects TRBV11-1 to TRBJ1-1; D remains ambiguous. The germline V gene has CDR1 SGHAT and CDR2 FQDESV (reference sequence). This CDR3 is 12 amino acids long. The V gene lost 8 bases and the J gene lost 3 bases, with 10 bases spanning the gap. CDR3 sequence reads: CASGLLDTEAFF. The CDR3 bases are TGTGCCAGCGGGTTGTTGGACACTGAAGCTTTCTTT.

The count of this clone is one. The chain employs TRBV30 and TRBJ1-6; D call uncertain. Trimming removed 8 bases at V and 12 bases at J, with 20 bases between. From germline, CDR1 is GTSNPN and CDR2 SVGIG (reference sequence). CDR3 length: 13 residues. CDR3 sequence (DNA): TGTGCCAGTCAACATCAGGCGTCCGGACCCCTCCACTTT. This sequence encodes CASQHQASGPLHF.

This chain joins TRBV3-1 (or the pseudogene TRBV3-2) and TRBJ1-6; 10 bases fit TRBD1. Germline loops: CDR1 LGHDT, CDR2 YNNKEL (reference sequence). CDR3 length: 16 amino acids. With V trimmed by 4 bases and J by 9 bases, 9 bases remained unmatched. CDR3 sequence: CASSPTGTGASSPLHF. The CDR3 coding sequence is TGTGCCAGCAGCCCCACCGGGACAGGGGCTTCTTCACCCCTCCACTTT.

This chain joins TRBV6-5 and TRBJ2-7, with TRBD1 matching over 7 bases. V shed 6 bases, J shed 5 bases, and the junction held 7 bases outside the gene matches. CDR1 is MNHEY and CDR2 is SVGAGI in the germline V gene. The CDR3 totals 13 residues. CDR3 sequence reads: CASRPGQFNEQYV. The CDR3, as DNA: TGTGCCAGCAGGCCGGGACAGTTCAACGAGCAGTACGTC.

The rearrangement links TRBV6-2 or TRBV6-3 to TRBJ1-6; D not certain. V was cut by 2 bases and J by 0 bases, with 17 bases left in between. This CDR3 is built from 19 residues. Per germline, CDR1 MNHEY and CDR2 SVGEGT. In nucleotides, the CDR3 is TGTGCCAGCAGTTACGCCCGAGGGCAGGATAGCTCCTATAATTCACCCCTCCACTTT. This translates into CASSYARGQDSSYNSPLHF.

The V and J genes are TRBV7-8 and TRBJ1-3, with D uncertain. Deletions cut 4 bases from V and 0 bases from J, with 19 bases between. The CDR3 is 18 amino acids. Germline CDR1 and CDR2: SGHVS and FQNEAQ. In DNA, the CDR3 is TGTGCCAGCAGCTATTACTCGTTAACTGCTGCCTCTGGAAACACCATATATTTT. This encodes CASSYYSLTAASGNTIYF.

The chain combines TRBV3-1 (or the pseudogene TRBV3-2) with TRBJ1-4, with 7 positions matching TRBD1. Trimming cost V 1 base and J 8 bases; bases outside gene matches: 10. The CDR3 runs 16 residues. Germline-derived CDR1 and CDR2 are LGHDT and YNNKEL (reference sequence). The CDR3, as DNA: TGTGCCAGCAGCCAAGGCTTGGCAGGGGGAGGAGAAAAACTGTTTTTT. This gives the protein CASSQGLAGGGEKLFF.

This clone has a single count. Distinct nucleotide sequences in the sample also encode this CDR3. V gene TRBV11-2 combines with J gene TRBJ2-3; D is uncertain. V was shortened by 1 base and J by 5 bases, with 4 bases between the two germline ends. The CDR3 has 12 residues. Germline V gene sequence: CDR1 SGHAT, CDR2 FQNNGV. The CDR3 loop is CASSLGRDTQYF. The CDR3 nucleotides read TGTGCCAGCAGCTTAGGGAGAGATACGCAGTATTTT.

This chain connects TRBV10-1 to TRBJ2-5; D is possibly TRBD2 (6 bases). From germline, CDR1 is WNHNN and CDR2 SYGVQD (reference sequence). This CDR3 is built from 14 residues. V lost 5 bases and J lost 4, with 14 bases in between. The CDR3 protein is CASSPGGLRETQYF. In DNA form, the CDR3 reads TGCGCCAGCAGTCCGGGCGGACTAAGAGAGACCCAGTACTTC.

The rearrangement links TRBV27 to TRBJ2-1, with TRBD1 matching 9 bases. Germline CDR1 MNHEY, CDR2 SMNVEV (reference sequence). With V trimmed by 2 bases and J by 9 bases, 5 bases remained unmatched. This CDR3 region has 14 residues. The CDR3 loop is CASSLRGQGLEQFF. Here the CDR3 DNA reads TGTGCCAGCAGTTTAAGAGGACAGGGGCTTGAGCAGTTCTTC.

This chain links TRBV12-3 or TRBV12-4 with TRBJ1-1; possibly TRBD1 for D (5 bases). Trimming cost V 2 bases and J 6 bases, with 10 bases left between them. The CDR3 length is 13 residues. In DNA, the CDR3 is TGTGCCAGCAGTTTAAGGACCAGGGCTGAAGCTTTCTTT. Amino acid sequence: CASSLRTRAEAFF.

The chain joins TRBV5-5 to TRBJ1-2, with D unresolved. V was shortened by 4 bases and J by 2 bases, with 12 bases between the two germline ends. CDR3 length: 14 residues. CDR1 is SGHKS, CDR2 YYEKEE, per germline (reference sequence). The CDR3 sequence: CASSLRQFNYGYTF. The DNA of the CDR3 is TGTGCCAGCAGCCTGCGGCAGTTCAACTATGGCTACACCTTC.

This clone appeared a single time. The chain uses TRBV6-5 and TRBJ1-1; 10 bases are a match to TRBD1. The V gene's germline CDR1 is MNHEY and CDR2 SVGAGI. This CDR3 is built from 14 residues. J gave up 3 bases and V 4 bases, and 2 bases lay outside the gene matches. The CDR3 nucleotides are TGTGCCAGCAGTTTCGACAGGGGGCACACTGAAGCTTTCTTT. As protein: CASSFDRGHTEAFF.

CDR3 in amino acids: CASSLRRGSYNEQFF. The DNA for the CDR3 is TGTGCCAGCAGTTTGAGGCGGGGTTCCTACAATGAGCAGTTCTTC. The V gene is TRBV27, the J gene TRBJ2-1, with D possibly TRBD2 on 6 matching bases. CDR1 and CDR2 from the germline V gene are MNHEY and SMNVEV (reference sequence). The CDR3 is 15 amino acids. V lost 3 bases to trimming and J lost 1 base, with 10 bases between them.

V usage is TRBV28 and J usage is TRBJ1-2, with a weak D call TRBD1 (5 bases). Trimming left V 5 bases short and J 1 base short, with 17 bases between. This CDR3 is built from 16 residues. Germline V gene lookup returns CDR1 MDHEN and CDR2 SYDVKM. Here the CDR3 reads CASSPEGEGYNYGYTF. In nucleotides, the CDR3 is TGTGCCAGCAGTCCCGAAGGGGAGGGGTATAACTATGGCTACACCTTC.

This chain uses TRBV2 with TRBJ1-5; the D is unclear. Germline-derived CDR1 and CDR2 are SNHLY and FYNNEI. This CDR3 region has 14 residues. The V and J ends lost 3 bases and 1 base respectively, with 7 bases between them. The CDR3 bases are TGTGCCAGCAGTGACGAAGCGAGCAATCAGCCCCAGCATTTT. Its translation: CASSDEASNQPQHF.

The CDR3 protein is CASSLRGGYTEAFF. CDR3 sequence (DNA): TGTGCCAGCAGCTTACGCGGGGGATACACTGAAGCTTTCTTT. The chain carries TRBV5-6 and TRBJ1-1; tentative D call: TRBD1 (5 bases). The CDR3 has 14 residues. The V and J ends lost 2 bases and 3 bases respectively, with 11 bases between them. Germline assignment: CDR1 SGHDT and CDR2 YYEEEE. Supplemented by reference TRBV5-6 and TRBJ1-1, the full variable domain reads DAGVTQSPTHLIKTRGQQVTLRCSPKSGHDTVSWYQQALGQGPQFIFQYYEEEERQRGNFPDRFSGHQFPNYSSELNVNALLLGDSALYLCASSLRGGYTEAFFGQGTRLTVV.

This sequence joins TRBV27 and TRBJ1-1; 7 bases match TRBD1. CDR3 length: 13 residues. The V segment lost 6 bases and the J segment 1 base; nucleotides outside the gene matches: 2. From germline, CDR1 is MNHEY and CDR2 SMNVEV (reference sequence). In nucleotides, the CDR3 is TGTGCCAGCAGGGACAGGCGGAACACTGAAGCTTTCTTT. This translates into CASRDRRNTEAFF.

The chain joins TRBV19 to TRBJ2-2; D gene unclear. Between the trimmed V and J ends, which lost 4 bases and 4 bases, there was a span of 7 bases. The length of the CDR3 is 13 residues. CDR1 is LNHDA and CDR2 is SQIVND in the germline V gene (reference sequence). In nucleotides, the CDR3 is TGTGCCAGTAGTACGGCACTCACCGGGGAGCTGTTTTTT. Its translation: CASSTALTGELFF. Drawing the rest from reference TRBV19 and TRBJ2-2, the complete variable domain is DGGITQSPKYLFRKEGQNVTLSCEQNLNHDAMYWYRQDPGQGLRLIYYSQIVNDFQKGDIAEGYSVSREKKESFPLTVTSAQKNPTAFYLCASSTALTGELFFGEGSRLTVL.

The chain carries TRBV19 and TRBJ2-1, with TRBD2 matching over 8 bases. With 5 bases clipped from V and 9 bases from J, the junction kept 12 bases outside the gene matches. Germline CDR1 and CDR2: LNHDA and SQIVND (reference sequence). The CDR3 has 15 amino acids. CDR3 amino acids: CASSGTSVFRGEQFF. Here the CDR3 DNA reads TGTGCCAGTAGTGGGACTAGTGTTTTCAGGGGTGAGCAGTTCTTC.

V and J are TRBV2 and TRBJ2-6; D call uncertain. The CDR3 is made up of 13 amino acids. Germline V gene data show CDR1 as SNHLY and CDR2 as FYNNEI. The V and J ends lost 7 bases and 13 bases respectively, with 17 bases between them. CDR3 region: CASIGRSSYVLTF. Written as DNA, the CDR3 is TGTGCCAGCATTGGACGGTCCTCGTATGTCCTGACTTTC.